Each of the 17 T cell receptor beta chains below was sequenced from the same sample in a study of blood T cell repertoires in COVID-19 (TCRdb year 2020). Library preparation was by the immunoSEQ multiplex PCR assay. Sourced from immuneACCESS, this table was stored by TCRdb with only in-frame sequences that have V and J called. A share of the clones is absent; for the studies checked, an unresolved V gene accounts for under half, and the remainder has no known explanation. This sample comprises 200,000 to 300,000 clones, approximately 88% of them detected only once. The ten largest make up around 0.7% of the sample. The sequencing input was peripheral blood. The receptor set was obtained from a human donor in a cohort sampled during active COVID-19.

This clone showed up just a few times. This chain links TRBV19 with TRBJ1-5; tentative D call: TRBD1 (5 bases). V lost 7 bases and J lost 0, with 13 bases in between. The length of the CDR3 is 15 residues. Germline CDR1 LNHDA, CDR2 SQIVND (reference sequence). CDR3 region: CASKVTDNSNQPQHF. The CDR3 DNA reads as TGTGCCAGTAAGGTAACGGACAATAGCAATCAGCCCCAGCATTTT.

V is TRBV7-9 and J is TRBJ2-2; D not resolved. Between the trimmed V and J ends, which lost 1 base and 5 bases, there was a span of 14 bases. From germline, CDR1 is SEHNR and CDR2 FQNEAQ (reference sequence). The CDR3 covers 16 residues. The CDR3 sequence is CASSLGGLAWTGELFF. The CDR3 DNA reads as TGTGCCAGCAGCTTAGGCGGATTAGCTTGGACCGGGGAGCTGTTTTTT.

V usage is TRBV7-8 and J usage is TRBJ2-1; D possibly corresponds to TRBD2 (6 bases). The V gene lost 5 bases and the J gene lost 7 bases, with 24 bases spanning the gap. The germline CDR1 and CDR2 sequences are SGHVS and FQNEAQ. The CDR3 spans 17 residues. The CDR3 here is CASSPQPRGSGRNEQFF. For the CDR3, the DNA is TGTGCCAGCAGCCCCCAACCCCGGGGGAGTGGGAGGAATGAGCAGTTCTTC.

The chain recombines TRBV14 with TRBJ2-7; TRBD1 aligns across 9 bases. The CDR3 sequence is 15 residues long. In germline, CDR1 is SGHDN, CDR2 FVKESK. The ends lost 5 bases at V and 4 bases at J; junction bases unmatched: 9. The CDR3 nucleotides read TGTGCCAGCAGCAACGGGACAGGGAGAAAATACGAGCAGTACTTC. Its protein product is CASSNGTGRKYEQYF. Filled out from reference TRBV14 and TRBJ2-7, the complete variable domain reads EAGVTQFPSHSVIEKGQTVTLRCDPISGHDNLYWYRRVMGKEIKFLLHFVKESKQDESGMPNNRFLAERTGGTYSTLKVQPAELEDSGVYFCASSNGTGRKYEQYFGPGTRLTVT.

The J gene is TRBJ2-7, the V gene TRBV7-9, with D unclear. The V and J ends lost 0 bases and 1 base respectively, with 10 bases between them. CDR3 length equals 15 residues. Germline V gene lookup returns CDR1 SEHNR and CDR2 FQNEAQ (reference sequence). CDR3 region: CASSLASVVSYEQYF. The CDR3 DNA is TGTGCCAGCAGCTTAGCGAGTGTGGTTTCCTACGAGCAGTACTTC.

The J gene is TRBJ2-7, the V gene TRBV13; TRBD2 aligns across 13 bases. The germline V gene has CDR1 PRHDT and CDR2 FYEKMQ (reference sequence). The CDR3 extends over 15 amino acids. With V trimmed by 4 bases and J by 8 bases, 8 bases remained unmatched. CDR3 region: CASSSPTSGGFQQYF. CDR3 DNA sequence: TGTGCCAGCAGCTCGCCGACTAGCGGGGGGTTTCAGCAGTACTTC.

This clone was seen just once. This rearrangement joins TRBV20-1 to TRBJ2-3, with 9 bases aligning to TRBD2. Trimming cost V 3 bases and J 3 bases; bases outside gene matches: 1. CDR1 and CDR2 (germline): DFQATT, SNEGSKA (reference sequence). The CDR3 is 13 residues long. CDR3 DNA: TGCAGTGCTAGTAGCGGGAGTACAGATACGCAGTATTTT. It translates to CSASSGSTDTQYF.

A few counts support this clone. The same CDR3 arises from other DNA sequences in this sample as well. J is TRBJ1-1 and V is TRBV18, with D unresolved. The germline CDR1 and CDR2 sequences are KGHSH and LQKENI. This CDR3 comprises 15 residues. The V and J ends lost 1 base and 2 bases respectively, with 11 bases between them. CDR3 loop: CASSPLAGLNTEAFF. CDR3 DNA: TGTGCCAGCTCACCACTGGCGGGGTTAAACACTGAAGCTTTCTTT.

The chain couples TRBV4-1 to TRBJ2-1, with 7 bases fitting TRBD2. CDR3 length equals 18 residues. J was trimmed by 0 bases and V by 0 bases; bases with no gene match: 8. Germline V gene sequence: CDR1 MGHRA, CDR2 YSYEKL. This CDR3 is CASSQDPAGATSYNEQFF. CDR3 in DNA: TGCGCCAGCAGCCAAGATCCGGCGGGAGCAACCTCCTACAATGAGCAGTTCTTC.

This clone came up a few times. V usage is TRBV7-6 and J usage is TRBJ1-4; tentatively, D is TRBD1 (6 bases). The V gene lost 5 bases and the J gene lost 3 bases, with 16 bases spanning the gap. Germline-derived CDR1 and CDR2 are SGHVS and FNYEAQ. The CDR3 is 16 amino acids. CDR3 amino acids: CASSPQAPGANEKLFF. In DNA, the CDR3 is TGTGCCAGCAGCCCCCAAGCCCCAGGGGCTAATGAAAAACTGTTTTTT.

This clone was recorded only once. J is TRBJ1-5 and V is TRBV4-3; D gene ambiguous. CDR1 is LGHNA and CDR2 is YSLEER in the germline V gene. The CDR3 contains 13 residues. V was trimmed by 0 bases and J by 7 bases, leaving 7 bases between them. In DNA form, the CDR3 reads TGCGCCAGCAGCCAAGAAACCCGGCAGCCCCAGCATTTT. Amino acids: CASSQETRQPQHF.

The chain couples TRBV7-2 to TRBJ2-7, with a tentative D call TRBD2 (6 bases). V was trimmed by 4 bases and J by 7 bases, leaving 20 bases between them. The CDR3 contains 15 residues. From germline, CDR1 is SGHTA and CDR2 FQGNSA. The CDR3 DNA follows: TGTGCCAGCAGCTGGCGGACGCGGGGCGTGGGGGAGCAGTACTTC. Its translation: CASSWRTRGVGEQYF.

The genes are TRBV19 and TRBJ2-7, with D tentatively TRBD1 (5 bases). Germline V gives CDR1 LNHDA, CDR2 SQIVND (reference sequence). The CDR3 is 13 amino acids. The V and J ends lost 9 bases and 3 bases respectively, with 15 bases between them. The CDR3 nucleotides are TGTGCCAGCTCGACCCTGGGGCACTACGAGCAGTACTTC. Its protein product is CASSTLGHYEQYF.

The genes are TRBV11-3 and TRBJ1-1; a possible D gene is TRBD1 (5 bases). Germline assignment: CDR1 SGHNT and CDR2 YENEEA. Trimming left V 2 bases short and J 4 bases short, with 8 bases between. This CDR3 is built from 13 residues. CDR3 sequence (DNA): TGTGCCAGCAGCTTAAACAGGCTCACTGAAGCTTTCTTT. Protein product: CASSLNRLTEAFF.

The gene calls are TRBV6-5 and TRBJ1-1, with D possibly TRBD1 on 6 matching bases. The CDR3 length is 14 residues. Looked up from germline, CDR1 is MNHEY and CDR2 is SVGAGI. V gave up 7 bases and J gave up 1 base, with 13 bases separating them. CDR3 sequence: CASTSPGANTEAFF. The CDR3 DNA reads as TGTGCCAGCACTTCCCCAGGGGCGAACACTGAAGCTTTCTTT.

The chain combines TRBV28 with TRBJ2-7; D perhaps matches TRBD1 (6 bases). Germline loops: CDR1 MDHEN, CDR2 SYDVKM. The CDR3 is 15 amino acids. V lost 5 bases and J lost 3, with 17 bases in between. The CDR3 spells CASSAHRDRNYEQYF. CDR3 DNA sequence: TGTGCCAGCAGTGCTCATCGAGACAGGAACTACGAGCAGTACTTC.

This chain uses TRBV7-2 with TRBJ2-7; 7 bases fit TRBD1. Germline V gives CDR1 SGHTA, CDR2 FQGNSA. The CDR3 is 14 residues long. With V trimmed by 3 bases and J by 3 bases, 5 bases remained unmatched. This CDR3 reads CASSFPGQYYEQYF. The DNA of the CDR3 is TGTGCCAGCAGCTTCCCGGGACAGTACTACGAGCAGTACTTC.